One and the same sample provided the 27 T cell receptor beta chains below, sequenced in a study of Ad26.COV2.S vaccination and SARS-CoV-2 variants. Treatment in this sample: around 19 received Ad26.COV2.S at low or high dose, single or two shots; five or six received placebo; per-sample allocation not given. Sampling was done on day 63 after the first vaccine or placebo injection. Sequencing was performed with immunoSEQ multiplex PCR; in TCRdb, only in-frame clones are kept and a portion is missing. The table has 200,000 to 250,000 clones, around 87% seen once. Sequences were derived from peripheral blood, sampled in a trial of Ad26.COV2.S vaccine versus placebo. The receptors come from a person between 18 and 59 years old who received the Ad26.COV2.S COVID-19 vaccine or a placebo.

The rearrangement joins TRBV28 to TRBJ1-2, with D possibly matching TRBD1 (5 bases). This CDR3 is 15 amino acids long. Trimming took off 4 bases at V and 8 bases at J, with 20 bases between the two ends. Germline V gene data show CDR1 as MDHEN and CDR2 as SYDVKM. The CDR3 nucleotides are TGTGCCAGCAGTTCGGGGTTTGGGGGACGGCGCGGCTACACCTTC. Protein: CASSSGFGGRRGYTF.

CDR3 DNA: TGTGCCACCAGCAGAGGCGGGGCGGCCTTTTCGGAAAACATTCAGTACTTC. Protein: CATSRGGAAFSENIQYF. The rearrangement joins TRBV15 to TRBJ2-4, with D tentatively TRBD2 (6 bases). The germline gives CDR1 LNHNV, CDR2 YYDKDF (reference sequence). The germline V and J ends were trimmed by 1 base and 5 bases, with 18 bases remaining between them. The CDR3 spans 17 residues. The full variable domain, completed using reference TRBV15 and TRBJ2-4, is DAMVIQNPRYQVTQFGKPVTLSCSQTLNHNVMYWYQQKSSQAPKLLFHYYDKDFNNEADTPDNFQSRRPNTSFCFLDIRSPGLGDTAMYLCATSRGGAAFSENIQYFGAGTRLSVL.

This rearrangement joins TRBV14 to TRBJ2-1; TRBD2 matches 7 bases. Trimming removed 4 bases from V and 6 bases from J; junction bases left unmatched: 9. Germline loops: CDR1 SGHDN, CDR2 FVKESK. The CDR3 has 15 amino acids. CDR3 sequence reads: CASSLPGGRGNEQFF. The CDR3 DNA is TGTGCCAGCAGCCTACCGGGCGGGAGAGGCAATGAGCAGTTCTTC.

In the case of this clone: Other nucleotide sequences in the sample specify the same CDR3. The CDR3 protein is CASSIQRSTGGANVLTF. CDR3 coding DNA: TGTGCCAGTAGTATTCAAAGATCTACTGGTGGGGCCAACGTCCTGACTTTC. V and J are TRBV19 and TRBJ2-6, with D unresolved. Germline V CDR1 and CDR2: LNHDA, SQIVND (reference sequence). The V and J ends lost 3 bases and 3 bases respectively, with 15 bases between them. This CDR3 is 17 amino acids long. The full variable domain, rest sourced from reference TRBV19 and TRBJ2-6, is DGGITQSPKYLFRKEGQNVTLSCEQNLNHDAMYWYRQDPGQGLRLIYYSQIVNDFQKGDIAEGYSVSREKKESFPLTVTSAQKNPTAFYLCASSIQRSTGGANVLTFGAGSRLTVL.

DNA for the CDR3: TGTGCCATCGGACCGGGACTAGACACAGATACGCAGTATTTT. Translating gives CAIGPGLDTDTQYF. This chain connects TRBV10-3 to TRBJ2-3; 8 bases are a match to TRBD2. The V segment lost 8 bases and the J segment 2 bases; nucleotides outside the gene matches: 6. CDR3 length: 14 amino acids. Per the germline V gene, CDR1 is ENHRY and CDR2 is SYGVKD.

The chain recombines TRBV7-2 with TRBJ2-7, with TRBD1 as a possible D gene (6 bases). The CDR3 consists of 14 residues. V was clipped by 3 bases and J by 2 bases, with 11 bases between them. From germline, CDR1 is SGHTA and CDR2 FQGNSA. The CDR3 is CASSFRQAAYEQYF. The DNA of the CDR3 is TGTGCCAGCAGCTTCCGACAGGCAGCCTACGAGCAGTACTTC.

The chain recombines TRBV4-1 with TRBJ1-2, with a possible D match to TRBD1 (6 bases). The CDR3 runs 14 residues. V was pared by 1 base and J by 8 bases, with 14 bases between. CDR1 is MGHRA and CDR2 is YSYEKL in the germline V gene. CDR3 residues: CASSQGWETGGYTF. The CDR3 region has the DNA TGCGCCAGCAGCCAAGGTTGGGAGACAGGAGGCTACACCTTC.

The V call is TRBV2, the J call TRBJ2-7; either TRBD1 or TRBD2 may fit D (5 bases each). Germline V CDR1 and CDR2: SNHLY, FYNNEI. The CDR3 is 14 residues long. Trimming cost V 6 bases and J 2 bases, with 14 bases left between them. CDR3 amino acids: CASSWDGGTYEQYF. The DNA for the CDR3 is TGTGCCAGCAGCTGGGACGGCGGTACCTACGAGCAGTACTTC.

The chain employs TRBV7-2 and TRBJ1-5; a weak D match, TRBD1 (6 bases). This CDR3 has 15 residues. Deletions cut 2 bases from V and 0 bases from J, with 8 bases between. Germline CDR1 reads SGHTA; CDR2 reads FQGNSA. In DNA form, the CDR3 reads TGTGCCAGCAGCTTAAAGGGGGATAGCAATCAGCCCCAGCATTTT. As protein: CASSLKGDSNQPQHF.

The chain recombines TRBV7-3 with TRBJ2-5, with 12 bases lining up with TRBD1. The germline V gene encodes CDR1 SGHTA and CDR2 FQGTGA. The CDR3 contains 15 residues. V gave up 5 bases and J gave up 7 bases; unmatched junction bases: 8. The DNA for the CDR3 is TGTGCCAGCAGCCTCGGGACAGGGGGCTCTTGGACCCAGTACTTC. This codes for CASSLGTGGSWTQYF.

In DNA form, the CDR3 reads TGTGCCAGTAGTATCGGGCAGGCCTACGAGCAGTACTTC. It translates to CASSIGQAYEQYF. This rearrangement joins TRBV19 to TRBJ2-7; the D is unclear. This CDR3 region has 13 residues. Germline loops: CDR1 LNHDA, CDR2 SQIVND (reference sequence). V lost 3 bases, J lost 2 bases, and 8 bases lay in between.

The DNA of the CDR3 is TGTGCCAGCGGTGACTCGGGACACTCCAACTATGGCTACACCTTC. This translates into CASGDSGHSNYGYTF. The V call is TRBV5-6, the J call TRBJ1-2, with D perhaps TRBD1 (6 bases). Per the germline V gene, CDR1 is SGHDT and CDR2 is YYEEEE. The CDR3 loop spans 15 amino acids. Trimming stripped 7 bases from V and 2 bases from J, with 18 bases between. Looking up the rest from reference TRBV5-6 and TRBJ1-2 gives the full variable domain: DAGVTQSPTHLIKTRGQQVTLRCSPKSGHDTVSWYQQALGQGPQFIFQYYEEEERQRGNFPDRFSGHQFPNYSSELNVNALLLGDSALYLCASGDSGHSNYGYTFGSGTRLTVV.

V is TRBV21-1 and J is TRBJ2-2; the D call in the table, TRBD1, was not verified against the DNA. TRBV21-1 is a pseudogene locus. This CDR3 has 15 residues. The CDR3 DNA reads TGTGCCAGCACGTCCCGGGACAGGGGGACCGGGGAGCTGTTTTTT. Amino acids: CASTSRDRGTGELFF.

The CDR3 nucleotides are TGTGCCTGGTCCAACAGCGAGCAGTACTTC. Translating it yields CAWSNSEQYF. The V gene is TRBV30, the J gene TRBJ2-7, with no clear D. V was pared by 5 bases and J by 6 bases, with 8 bases between. CDR3 length: 10 residues. Germline CDR1 GTSNPN, CDR2 SVGIG (reference sequence).

The chain combines TRBV6-5 with TRBJ2-1; D gene uncertain. Trimming cost V 11 bases and J 9 bases, with 26 bases left between them. CDR1 and CDR2 from the germline V gene are MNHEY and SVGAGI. The length of the CDR3 is 15 residues. CDR3 loop: CACAPIKVGVGEQFF. DNA for the CDR3: TGTGCCTGCGCCCCAATCAAGGTTGGGGTGGGTGAGCAGTTCTTC.

This rearrangement joins TRBV7-3 to TRBJ2-1; 9 bases are a match to TRBD2. The CDR3 has 16 residues. From germline, CDR1 is SGHTA and CDR2 FQGTGA. Trimming removed 3 bases from V and 7 bases from J; junction bases left unmatched: 10. The CDR3 protein is CASSLGVAGEGNEQFF. The CDR3 coding sequence is TGTGCCAGCAGCTTGGGTGTAGCGGGAGAAGGAAATGAGCAGTTCTTC.

V gene TRBV19 combines with J gene TRBJ2-1; 11 bases map to TRBD2. Germline V gene data show CDR1 as LNHDA and CDR2 as SQIVND (reference sequence). The CDR3 totals 19 residues. J was trimmed by 2 bases and V by 1 base; bases with no gene match: 10. DNA of the CDR3: TGTGCCAGTAGTATAGGGGCAGTTCCGGGACTAGCGGCCTACAATGAGCAGTTCTTC. This sequence encodes CASSIGAVPGLAAYNEQFF. Combining the CDR3 with reference TRBV19 and TRBJ2-1 gives the whole variable domain DGGITQSPKYLFRKEGQNVTLSCEQNLNHDAMYWYRQDPGQGLRLIYYSQIVNDFQKGDIAEGYSVSREKKESFPLTVTSAQKNPTAFYLCASSIGAVPGLAAYNEQFFGPGTRLTVL.

V is TRBV7-8 and J is TRBJ2-7; D remains unclear. V lost 2 bases, J lost 4 bases, and 6 bases lay in between. This CDR3 spans 12 amino acids. Per the germline V gene, CDR1 is SGHVS and CDR2 is FQNEAQ. The CDR3 region has the DNA TGTGCCAGCAGCTTATCGACATACGAGCAGTACTTC. It codes for CASSLSTYEQYF.

The chain couples TRBV12-3 or TRBV12-4 to TRBJ2-1; 8 nucleotides line up with TRBD2. The length of the CDR3 is 13 residues. V lost 6 bases, J lost 6 bases, and 4 bases stayed unmatched. Written as DNA, the CDR3 is TGTGCCAGCAGGGGACTAGTCACCAATGAGCAGTTCTTC. This translates into CASRGLVTNEQFF.

The chain is built from TRBV13 and TRBJ1-2, with 10 bases identical to TRBD1. The V segment lost 5 bases and the J segment 8 bases; nucleotides outside the gene matches: 8. There are 14 residues in the CDR3. Germline values: CDR1 PRHDT, CDR2 FYEKMQ (reference sequence). In DNA form, the CDR3 reads TGTGCCAGCAGCCCGGGACAGGGGTACCTAGGCTACACCTTC. Translated, it gives CASSPGQGYLGYTF.

The chain joins TRBV19 to TRBJ2-5, with 8 bases lining up with TRBD2. V shed 4 bases and J 3 bases; nucleotides not matched to a gene: 4. This CDR3 is built from 14 residues. Per germline, CDR1 LNHDA and CDR2 SQIVND (reference sequence). In DNA form, the CDR3 reads TGTGCCAGTAGTACCAGCGGGAGAGAAGAGACCCAGTACTTC. Translated, it gives CASSTSGREETQYF.

The chain employs TRBV4-3 and TRBJ2-6; D uncertain. The CDR3 covers 16 residues. V lost 4 bases to trimming and J lost 0 bases, with 10 bases between them. Germline V lookup: CDR1 LGHNA, CDR2 YSLEER. In DNA, the CDR3 is TGCGCCAGCAGCCTGCGCAGATTCTCTGGGGCCAACGTCCTGACTTTC. Amino acid sequence: CASSLRRFSGANVLTF.

This chain joins TRBV5-1 and TRBJ2-5; D might be TRBD2 (6 bases). Per the germline V gene, CDR1 is SGHRS and CDR2 is YFSETQ. Trimming pared 5 bases from V and 1 base from J, leaving 12 bases between. The CDR3 is made up of 14 amino acids. CDR3 protein: CASSGAGIQETQYF. CDR3 sequence (DNA): TGCGCCAGCAGTGGGGCGGGAATCCAAGAGACCCAGTACTTC.

The chain combines TRBV7-3 with TRBJ2-7; D not resolved. The V end was cut by 3 bases, the J end by 7 bases, with 16 bases between. The V gene's germline CDR1 is SGHTA and CDR2 FQGTGA. The CDR3 sequence is 14 residues long. The CDR3 nucleotides are TGTGCCAGCAGCTTGTTAGCAGGTTTTCGAGAGCAGTACTTC. Encoded protein: CASSLLAGFREQYF. The entire variable domain, with the rest obtained from reference TRBV7-3 and TRBJ2-7, is as follows: GAGVSQTPSNKVTEKGKYVELRCDPISGHTALYWYRQSLGQGPEFLIYFQGTGAADDSGLPNDRFFAVRPEGSVSTLKIQRTERGDSAVYLCASSLLAGFREQYFGPGTRLTVT.

The rearrangement links TRBV11-2 to TRBJ1-3; perhaps TRBD1 as D (5 bases). The CDR3 extends over 17 amino acids. The germline V gene has CDR1 SGHAT and CDR2 FQNNGV. The V end was cut by 2 bases, the J end by 0 bases, with 14 bases between. The CDR3 DNA sequence: TGTGCCAGCAGCTTACAGGGAGCCTTGCACTCTGGAAACACCATATATTTT. Protein sequence: CASSLQGALHSGNTIYF.

The gene calls are TRBV10-2 and TRBJ2-5; no clear D. V dropped 10 bases and J dropped 1 base, with 10 bases sitting between them. CDR1 and CDR2 from the germline V gene are WSHSY and SAAADI. The CDR3 is made up of 12 amino acids. The DNA of the CDR3 is TGCGCCACCCAGCTGGCCCAAGAGACCCAGTACTTC. Translation: CATQLAQETQYF.

The chain is built from TRBV11-3 and TRBJ2-7; the D gene is possibly TRBD2 (6 bases). V lost 0 bases and J 6 bases, leaving 9 bases between the germline ends. This CDR3 comprises 13 residues. The V gene's germline CDR1 is SGHNT and CDR2 YENEEA. The CDR3 is CASSLDGGGEQYF. The CDR3 region has the DNA TGTGCCAGCAGCTTAGATGGGGGAGGCGAGCAGTACTTC.